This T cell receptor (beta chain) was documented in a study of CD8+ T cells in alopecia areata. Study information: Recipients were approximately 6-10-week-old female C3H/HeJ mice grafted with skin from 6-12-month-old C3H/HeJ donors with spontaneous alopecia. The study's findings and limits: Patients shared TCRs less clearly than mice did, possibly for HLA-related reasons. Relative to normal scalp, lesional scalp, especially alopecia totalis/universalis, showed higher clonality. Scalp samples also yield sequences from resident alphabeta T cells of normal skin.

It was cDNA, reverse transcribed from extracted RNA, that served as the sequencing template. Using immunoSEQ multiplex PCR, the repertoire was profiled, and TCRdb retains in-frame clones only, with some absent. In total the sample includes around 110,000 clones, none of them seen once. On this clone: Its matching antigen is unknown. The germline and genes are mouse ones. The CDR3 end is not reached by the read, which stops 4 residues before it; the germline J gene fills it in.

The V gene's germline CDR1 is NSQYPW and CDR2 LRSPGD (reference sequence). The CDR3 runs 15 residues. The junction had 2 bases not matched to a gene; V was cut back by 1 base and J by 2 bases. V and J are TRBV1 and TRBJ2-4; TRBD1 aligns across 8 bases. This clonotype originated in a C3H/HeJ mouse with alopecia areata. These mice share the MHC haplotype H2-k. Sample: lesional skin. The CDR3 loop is CTCSAGTGNQNTLYF. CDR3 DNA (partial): TGCACCTGCAGTGCAGGGACAGGGAATCAAAAC. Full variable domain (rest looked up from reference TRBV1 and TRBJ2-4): VTLLEQNPRWRLVPRGQAVNLRCILKNSQYPWMSWYQQDLQKQLQWLFTLRSPGDKEVKSLPGADYLATRVTDTELRLQVANMSQGRTLYCTCSAGTGNQNTLYFGAGTRLSVL.